This T cell receptor beta chain appears in the sequencing data of a study of control samples from healthy donors and cancer patients. Measured with immunoSEQ multiplex PCR; TCRdb has only the in-frame clones, and not every one. Here the sample spans some 220,000 clones, roughly 94% being singletons. This CDR3 is built from 11 residues. Germline lookup yields CDR1 SGHDT and CDR2 YYEEEE. Between the trimmed V and J ends, which lost 1 base and 5 bases, there was a span of 3 bases. The sequenced material came from blood. The chain recombines TRBV5-6 with TRBJ1-1; D remains ambiguous. This receptor was taken from a man aged 50-59 years in good health. The CDR3 DNA is TGTGCCAGCAGCTTGCAGACTGAAGCTTTCTTT. This gives the protein CASSLQTEAFF.